The 24 T cell receptor beta chains below come from one sample, sequenced in a study of shared clonotypes between healthy human individuals. The repertoire was sequenced with immunoSEQ multiplex PCR; TCRdb's copy has only in-frame clones and lacks some. The data hold some 2,500,000 clones, with just under 95% observed a single time. The material sequenced was naive CD4+ T cells from PBMCs. Documented subset: CD45RA+ positively selected. Receptor source: a man younger than 35 in good health. Some clones in this sample may be carry-over from other donors' samples.

V and J are TRBV10-3 and TRBJ1-2; a weak D match, TRBD1 (5 bases). From germline, CDR1 is ENHRY and CDR2 SYGVKD. This CDR3 spans 15 amino acids. V shed 7 bases and J shed 4 bases, with 19 bases lying between them. This chain's CDR3 is CAITRDPRGSYGYTF. The DNA of the CDR3 is TGTGCCATCACCCGGGACCCTCGAGGATCCTATGGCTACACCTTC.

The DNA of the CDR3 is TGTGCCAGCAGTGTAACATATACGACAGGACTGACAGATACGCAGTATTTT. Protein sequence: CASSVTYTTGLTDTQYF. The V gene is TRBV6-4, the J gene TRBJ2-3, with D perhaps matching TRBD1 (6 bases). Trimming took 4 bases from V and 3 from J, leaving 20 bases between them. This CDR3 contains 17 residues. Germline V CDR1 and CDR2: MRHNA, SNTAGT.

The CDR3 bases are TGTGCCAGCAGTTCTCACTACGAGCAGTACTTC. Encoded protein: CASSSHYEQYF. The gene calls are TRBV2 and TRBJ2-7; D remains ambiguous. Germline CDR1 reads SNHLY; CDR2 reads FYNNEI. The CDR3 is made up of 11 amino acids. V was shortened by 5 bases and J by 3 bases, with 5 bases between the two germline ends.

This clone occurred once. The rearrangement links TRBV6-5 to TRBJ1-2; the D gene is possibly TRBD1 (6 bases). Germline V gene sequence: CDR1 MNHEY, CDR2 SVGAGI. The ends were cut back, 5 bases at V and 6 bases at J, with 19 bases in the middle. The CDR3 totals 15 residues. For the CDR3, the DNA is TGTGCCAGCAGTCCCGGGGGGGGGCGAAGGGATGGCTACACCTTC. This translates into CASSPGGGRRDGYTF.

The V call is TRBV7-9, the J call TRBJ1-4; D is possibly TRBD1 (6 bases). Germline V gene lookup returns CDR1 SEHNR and CDR2 FQNEAQ (reference sequence). Trimming left V 4 bases short and J 1 base short, with 13 bases between. The CDR3 is 16 amino acids. In DNA form, the CDR3 reads TGTGCCAGCAGCTCCGACTACAGGGTAACTAATGAAAAACTGTTTTTT. It translates to CASSSDYRVTNEKLFF. Combining the CDR3 with reference TRBV7-9 and TRBJ1-4 gives the whole variable domain DTGVSQNPRHKITKRGQNVTFRCDPISEHNRLYWYRQTLGQGPEFLTYFQNEAQLEKSRLLSDRFSAERPKGSFSTLEIQRTEQGDSAMYLCASSSDYRVTNEKLFFGSGTQLSVL.

V and J are TRBV27 and TRBJ2-7, with D possibly being TRBD2 (7 bases). CDR3 length equals 15 residues. The ends were cut back, 6 bases at V and 3 bases at J, with 18 bases in the middle. Germline loops: CDR1 MNHEY, CDR2 SMNVEV (reference sequence). The CDR3 reads CASRPRGGPGYEQYF. The CDR3 DNA is TGTGCCAGCAGGCCCCGCGGGGGCCCCGGCTACGAGCAGTACTTC.

V and J are TRBV28 and TRBJ2-5, with TRBD1 matching over 8 bases. The germline V gene encodes CDR1 MDHEN and CDR2 SYDVKM. The length of the CDR3 is 15 residues. Trimming at V came to 5 bases and at J to 3 bases, leaving 8 bases not matched to a gene. The CDR3 nucleotides are TGTGCCAGCAGTGATTCCGGGGACAGGAAAGAGACCCAGTACTTC. Protein sequence: CASSDSGDRKETQYF.

The chain employs TRBV6-5 and TRBJ1-2; no clear D gene. The V gene's germline CDR1 is MNHEY and CDR2 SVGAGI. The V gene lost 2 bases and the J gene lost 1 base, with 8 bases spanning the gap. This CDR3 spans 14 amino acids. The CDR3 loop is CASSYATYNYGYTF. The CDR3 region has the DNA TGTGCCAGCAGTTACGCTACTTATAACTATGGCTACACCTTC.

The V call is TRBV19, the J call TRBJ2-1, with 11 nucleotides matching TRBD2. Per germline, CDR1 LNHDA and CDR2 SQIVND (reference sequence). The V gene end was trimmed by 5 bases and the J gene end by 7 bases; junction bases not matched to a gene: 13. This CDR3 spans 17 amino acids. Written as DNA, the CDR3 is TGTGCCAGTAGTCCTCAACCTACTAGCGGGAGCTGGAATGAGCAGTTCTTC. Its protein is CASSPQPTSGSWNEQFF.

The J gene is TRBJ2-5, the V gene TRBV5-1; D is perhaps TRBD1 (6 bases). Trimming removed 3 bases at V and 2 bases at J, with 11 bases between. This CDR3 comprises 14 residues. Germline-derived CDR1 and CDR2 are SGHRS and YFSETQ. The CDR3 nucleotides are TGCGCCAGCAGCTGGTTTGGACAGCAAGAGACCCAGTACTTC. Translating gives CASSWFGQQETQYF.

The chain joins TRBV7-8 to TRBJ2-7; 14 bases map to TRBD2. This CDR3 region has 15 residues. J was trimmed by 4 bases and V by 5 bases; bases with no gene match: 4. From germline, CDR1 is SGHVS and CDR2 FQNEAQ. Written as DNA, the CDR3 is TGTGCCAGCAGCCCGGGACTAGCGGGAGTATACGAGCAGTACTTC. This sequence encodes CASSPGLAGVYEQYF.

This clone showed up just a few times. V is TRBV2 and J is TRBJ2-1, with TRBD2 identical over 9 bases. V shed 5 bases, J shed 5 bases, and the junction held 7 bases outside the gene matches. The CDR3 has 15 residues. Per the germline V gene, CDR1 is SNHLY and CDR2 is FYNNEI. CDR3 sequence: CASSKGTSSHNEQFF. The CDR3 DNA is TGTGCCAGCAGTAAAGGGACTAGCAGCCACAATGAGCAGTTCTTC. The full variable domain, with the rest looked up from reference TRBV2 and TRBJ2-1, is EPEVTQTPSHQVTQMGQEVILRCVPISNHLYFYWYRQILGQKVEFLVSFYNNEISEKSEIFDDQFSVERPDGSNFTLKIRSTKLEDSAMYFCASSKGTSSHNEQFFGPGTRLTVL.

This clone turned up a few times. The rearrangement uses TRBV4-2 and TRBJ1-1; unclear D gene. The CDR3 covers 15 residues. CDR1 is LGHNA and CDR2 is YNFKEQ in the germline V gene. Trimming stripped 0 bases from V and 1 base from J, with 9 bases between. CDR3 loop: CASSQDPDRNTEAFF. CDR3 nucleotides: TGTGCCAGCAGCCAAGATCCAGATAGGAACACTGAAGCTTTCTTT.

The chain links TRBV4-2 to TRBJ2-2, with D possibly matching TRBD1 (6 bases). Germline values: CDR1 LGHNA, CDR2 YNFKEQ. The V gene lost 2 bases and the J gene lost 8 bases, with 15 bases spanning the gap. The CDR3 is 15 amino acids. In nucleotides, the CDR3 is TGTGCCAGCAGCCAACCTCAGGGGAGCACAGGGGAGCTGTTTTTT. Translation: CASSQPQGSTGELFF.

This chain joins TRBV30 and TRBJ2-7; D gene uncertain. The CDR3 has 15 residues. V was pared by 1 base and J by 1 base, with 14 bases between. Germline V gives CDR1 GTSNPN, CDR2 SVGIG (reference sequence). CDR3 nucleotide sequence: TGTGCCTGGAGTGCTAGGATCCCTAGGTCCTACGAGCAGTACTTC. It encodes CAWSARIPRSYEQYF.

The chain couples TRBV9 to TRBJ2-2; 9 bases align to TRBD2. This CDR3 has 16 residues. V trimming: 2 bases; J trimming: 5 bases; junction bases outside the gene matches: 7. Looked up from germline, CDR1 is SGDLS and CDR2 is YYNGEE. The CDR3 sequence: CASSVQPGLATGELFF. In DNA, the CDR3 is TGTGCCAGCAGCGTCCAGCCGGGACTAGCTACCGGGGAGCTGTTTTTT.

This chain links TRBV7-3 with TRBJ2-2, with D maybe TRBD1 (6 bases). Per the germline V gene, CDR1 is SGHTA and CDR2 is FQGTGA. CDR3 length: 18 amino acids. V was pared by 5 bases and J by 1 base, with 20 bases between. The CDR3 region has the DNA TGTGCCAGCAGCCTAAACCCCCGGGGCAGGGGGAACACCGGGGAGCTGTTTTTT. The encoded protein is CASSLNPRGRGNTGELFF.

With respect to this clone: Other DNA sequences of this sample code for an identical CDR3. The chain uses TRBV30 and TRBJ2-3, with 14 bases matching TRBD2. Trimming at V came to 3 bases and at J to 1 base, leaving 0 bases not matched to a gene. The CDR3 is 15 amino acids. Germline V lookup: CDR1 GTSNPN, CDR2 SVGIG (reference sequence). In nucleotides, the CDR3 is TGTGCCTGGAGGGGACTAGCGGGAGGCACAGATACGCAGTATTTT. Translation gives CAWRGLAGGTDTQYF.

This chain uses TRBV7-3 with TRBJ2-2; D gene unclear. Germline V CDR1 and CDR2: SGHTA, FQGTGA. This CDR3 spans 14 amino acids. Trimming cost V 4 bases and J 2 bases, with 8 bases left between them. The CDR3 sequence is CASSSTPNTGELFF. CDR3 DNA sequence: TGTGCCAGCAGCTCGACACCAAACACCGGGGAGCTGTTTTTT.

This chain uses TRBV5-6 with TRBJ2-2, with 7 positions matching TRBD2. V was pared by 4 bases and J by 3 bases, with 3 bases of the junction left unmatched. CDR3 length: 14 residues. From germline, CDR1 is SGHDT and CDR2 YYEEEE. This CDR3 reads CASSEGLYTGELFF. The CDR3, as DNA: TGTGCCAGCAGCGAGGGACTATACACCGGGGAGCTGTTTTTT. Together with reference TRBV5-6 and TRBJ2-2, the CDR3 gives the full variable domain: DAGVTQSPTHLIKTRGQQVTLRCSPKSGHDTVSWYQQALGQGPQFIFQYYEEEERQRGNFPDRFSGHQFPNYSSELNVNALLLGDSALYLCASSEGLYTGELFFGEGSRLTVL.

V usage is TRBV7-2 and J usage is TRBJ2-3, with 11 bases that match TRBD2. The CDR3 contains 19 residues. Germline CDR1 reads SGHTA; CDR2 reads FQGNSA. V was pared by 5 bases and J by 4 bases, with 17 bases of the junction left unmatched. CDR3: CASSRLPLRVAGGSDTQYF. The CDR3 DNA reads TGTGCCAGCAGCCGTCTACCCTTGAGAGTAGCGGGAGGGTCAGATACGCAGTATTTT.

A single count supports this clone. This chain links TRBV28 with TRBJ2-3, with D perhaps TRBD1 (7 bases). Germline lookup yields CDR1 MDHEN and CDR2 SYDVKM. Trimming took 2 bases from V and 1 from J, leaving 16 bases between them. This CDR3 region has 17 residues. The CDR3 region has the DNA TGTGCCAGCAGTTTAACGGGGCAGGGGGGACGCACAGATACGCAGTATTTT. It encodes CASSLTGQGGRTDTQYF.

This clone occurred a few times. The V call is TRBV6-1, the J call TRBJ1-1, with D unresolved. Trimming cost V 7 bases and J 7 bases, with 7 bases left between them. Germline V gene sequence: CDR1 MNHNS, CDR2 SASEGT. The CDR3 has 10 amino acids. CDR3 protein: CASMAVEAFF. CDR3 in DNA: TGTGCCAGCATGGCCGTTGAAGCTTTCTTT.

This clone has a single count. The chain employs TRBV7-9 and TRBJ2-2; D gene ambiguous. With 5 bases removed from V and 1 base from J, the gap between germline ends came to 11 bases. The CDR3 extends over 15 amino acids. Germline V CDR1 and CDR2: SEHNR, FQNEAQ (reference sequence). CDR3 sequence reads: CASSPQDLNTGELFF. The CDR3, as DNA: TGTGCCAGCAGCCCGCAGGACCTGAACACCGGGGAGCTGTTTTTT.